The next 18 T cell receptor beta chains were all read from a single sample in a study of CD8+CD57+ T cells in acquired aplastic anemia. Patients selected for sequencing had displayed CD8+CD57+ cell expansion by flow cytometry. TCR beta VDJ combinations and CDR3 sequences were profiled from genomic DNA. TCRdb used MiXCR to reprocess the reads, holding one entry per CDR3 protein. Of 210,000 or so distinct CDR3 sequences in the sample, roughly 50% were seen once. Sequenced material: sorted CD4+, CD8+, or CD8+CD57+ T cells (not recorded which) from PBMCs. The receptors were gathered from a human donor with aplastic anemia.

Of note for this clonotype: At one end the junction does not follow the germline gene, possibly because of a read error. The chain employs TRBV12-3 or TRBV12-4 and TRBJ2-2; 7 nucleotides agree with TRBD2. This CDR3 comprises 17 residues. CDR3 protein: CASSLSGDYGYTGELSF. CDR3 nucleotides: TGTGCCAGCAGTTTAAGCGGGGACTATGGCTACACCGGGGAGCTGTCTTTT.

This clonotype came up many times. The rearrangement links TRBV5-5 to TRBJ2-3; D may be TRBD1 (6 bases). V was trimmed by 5 bases and J by 5 bases, leaving 9 bases between them. Germline CDR1 is SGHKS and CDR2 is YYEKEE (reference sequence). The CDR3 runs to 12 residues. Here the CDR3 reads CASRLQGDTQYF. Written as DNA, the CDR3 is TGTGCCAGCAGGCTACAGGGAGATACGCAGTATTTT.

The J gene is TRBJ2-5, the V gene TRBV25-1, with D perhaps assigned TRBD1 or TRBD2 (5 bases each). Germline-derived CDR1 and CDR2 are MGHDK and SYGVNS. The V end was cut by 3 bases, the J end by 0 bases, with 14 bases between. This CDR3 is built from 16 residues. The CDR3 spells CASSDPRRDHQETQYF. For the CDR3, the DNA is TGTGCCAGCAGTGACCCCCGACGGGACCACCAAGAGACCCAGTACTTC.

This clonotype has ten or more counts. V and J are TRBV7-9 and TRBJ2-3; 11 nucleotides agree with TRBD2. The CDR3 contains 15 residues. Germline-derived CDR1 and CDR2 are SEHNR and FQNEAQ (reference sequence). The junction had 9 bases not matched to a gene; V was cut back by 8 bases and J by 5 bases. The CDR3 coding sequence is TGTGCCAGCGGCCCTTGGGGGACTAGCGGAGATACGCAGTATTTT. It specifies CASGPWGTSGDTQYF.

The chain recombines TRBV5-1 with TRBJ2-7; 13 bases are shared with TRBD2. This CDR3 region has 13 residues. Germline V gene sequence: CDR1 SGHRS, CDR2 YFSETQ. The J segment lost 9 bases and the V segment lost 7 bases, leaving 7 bases of the junction unmatched. CDR3 residues: CASFGLAGEAQYF. The CDR3 region has the DNA TGCGCCAGCTTTGGACTAGCGGGGGAAGCGCAGTACTTC.

This clonotype was recorded at least ten times. V gene TRBV7-8 combines with J gene TRBJ2-7; the D call may be TRBD1 or TRBD2 (5 bases each). Per the germline V gene, CDR1 is SGHVS and CDR2 is FQNEAQ. Trimming shortened V by 5 bases and J by 0 bases, and 14 bases separated the two germline ends. The CDR3 has 15 amino acids. Here the CDR3 DNA reads TGTGCCAGCAGCAAGGGACGGCTTCTCTCCTACGAGCAGTACTTC. Amino acid sequence: CASSKGRLLSYEQYF.

This clonotype was observed many times. V and J are TRBV19 and TRBJ1-1; no reliable D call. Germline assignment: CDR1 LNHDA and CDR2 SQIVND (reference sequence). This CDR3 contains 15 residues. Trimming took 0 bases from V and 4 from J, leaving 12 bases between them. Here the CDR3 reads CASSIEAVEGTEAFF. The CDR3 nucleotides are TGTGCCAGTAGTATAGAGGCGGTCGAAGGCACTGAAGCTTTCTTT.

This clonotype was detected many times. This chain uses TRBV7-2 with TRBJ2-7, with unresolved D. V lost 5 bases, J lost 1 base, and 12 bases lay in between. Germline V CDR1 and CDR2: SGHTA, FQGNSA. The CDR3 loop spans 14 amino acids. In DNA, the CDR3 is TGTGCCAGCAGCAAACCCGGGTCATCCTACGAGCAGTACTTC. This translates into CASSKPGSSYEQYF. Combining the CDR3 with reference TRBV7-2 and TRBJ2-7 gives the whole variable domain GAGVSQSPSNKVTEKGKDVELRCDPISGHTALYWYRQSLGQGLEFLIYFQGNSAPDKSGLPSDRFSAERTGGSVSTLTIQRTQQEDSAVYLCASSKPGSSYEQYFGPGTRLTVT.

Worth noting for this clonotype: One end of the junction fails to match germline, which may point to a read error. This chain links TRBV7-2 with TRBJ1-2; no definite D call. Germline V lookup: CDR1 SGHTA, CDR2 FQGNSA. The CDR3 runs 13 residues. DNA for the CDR3: TGTGCCGGCAGCTTACTAACAGACGATGGCTACACCTTC. Translation gives CAGSLLTDDGYTF.

The chain carries TRBV7-2 and TRBJ1-1; TRBD1 matches 10 bases. The CDR3 is 16 amino acids. Trimming cost V 1 base and J 4 bases; bases outside gene matches: 6. Germline V lookup: CDR1 SGHTA, CDR2 FQGNSA. The CDR3 region has the DNA TGTGCCAGCAGCTTAGTCCGCGGGACAGGGGTCACTGAAGCTTTCTTT. Protein product: CASSLVRGTGVTEAFF. The whole variable domain, remainder taken from reference TRBV7-2 and TRBJ1-1, is GAGVSQSPSNKVTEKGKDVELRCDPISGHTALYWYRQSLGQGLEFLIYFQGNSAPDKSGLPSDRFSAERTGGSVSTLTIQRTQQEDSAVYLCASSLVRGTGVTEAFFGQGTRLTVV.

The chain links TRBV7-2 to TRBJ2-7, with a tentative D call TRBD2 (6 bases). Per germline, CDR1 SGHTA and CDR2 FQGNSA. V lost 1 base, J lost 0 bases, and 13 bases lay in between. The CDR3 loop spans 16 amino acids. CDR3 in amino acids: CASSLDPPGSSYEQYF. The CDR3 DNA reads as TGTGCCAGCAGCTTAGACCCCCCCGGGAGCTCCTACGAGCAGTACTTC.

In its sample, this clonotype was seen many times. V is TRBV19 and J is TRBJ2-5; no reliable D call. V was pared by 1 base and J by 0 bases, with 3 bases between. Germline lookup yields CDR1 LNHDA and CDR2 SQIVND (reference sequence). This CDR3 region has 13 residues. The CDR3 DNA reads as TGTGCCAGTAGTATAGCGTACCAAGAGACCCAGTACTTC. Protein product: CASSIAYQETQYF.

This clonotype has more than one count but fewer than ten. The J gene is TRBJ2-2, the V gene TRBV18; D perhaps matches TRBD1 (5 bases). Germline V gives CDR1 KGHSH, CDR2 LQKENI. V was cut by 3 bases and J by 6 bases, with 8 bases left in between. The CDR3 loop spans 13 amino acids. The chain's CDR3 is CASSPSGSGELFF. CDR3 sequence (DNA): TGTGCCAGCTCACCGTCAGGGTCCGGGGAGCTGTTTTTT.

The chain employs TRBV5-1 and TRBJ1-4; TRBD1 aligns across 7 bases. Looked up from germline, CDR1 is SGHRS and CDR2 is YFSETQ. This CDR3 region has 15 residues. The trim removed 9 bases at V and 6 bases at J, leaving 14 bases unmatched. CDR3: CATKEGALNDEKLFF. The CDR3 DNA reads as TGCGCCACTAAAGAGGGGGCGCTTAATGATGAAAAACTGTTTTTT.

This clonotype was detected ten times or more. The chain employs TRBV7-9 and TRBJ1-1; D not resolved. The length of the CDR3 is 13 residues. Trimming took 3 bases from V and 1 from J, leaving 6 bases between them. Germline V gene data show CDR1 as SEHNR and CDR2 as FQNEAQ (reference sequence). CDR3 coding DNA: TGTGCCAGCAGCTTGTGGCAGAACACTGAAGCTTTCTTT. Its protein is CASSLWQNTEAFF.

V gene TRBV7-8 combines with J gene TRBJ1-5; D remains unclear. Germline loops: CDR1 SGHVS, CDR2 FQNEAQ. The CDR3 sequence is 13 residues long. V was trimmed by 1 base and J by 11 bases, leaving 12 bases between them. DNA of the CDR3: TGTGCCAGCAGCTTAGGGTTAGGAGGGACCCAGCATTTT. This codes for CASSLGLGGTQHF.

The chain uses TRBV30 and TRBJ1-5; no firm D call. Germline V gene lookup returns CDR1 GTSNPN and CDR2 SVGIG (reference sequence). V was trimmed by 4 bases and J by 3 bases, leaving 10 bases between them. The CDR3 consists of 13 residues. The DNA for the CDR3 is TGTGCCTGGAATCAGCGGGACAATCAGCCCCAGCATTTT. This codes for CAWNQRDNQPQHF. The entire variable domain, with the rest obtained from reference TRBV30 and TRBJ1-5, is as follows: SQTIHQWPATLVQPVGSPLSLECTVEGTSNPNLYWYRQAAGRGLQLLFYSVGIGQISSEVPQNLSASRPQDRQFILSSKKLLLSDSGFYLCAWNQRDNQPQHFGDGTRLSIL.

Concerning this clonotype: Its ends do not fully match the called genes, so a read error is possible. The chain has TRBV14 and TRBJ2-2; the match to TRBD1 covers 10 bases. This CDR3 region has 16 residues. Looked up from germline, CDR1 is SGHDN and CDR2 is FVKESK. DNA of the CDR3: TGTGCCAGCAGCGTACGACAGGGGGCGAACACCAGGGAGCTGCTTTTT. Amino acids: CASSVRQGANTRELLF. Full variable domain (remainder filled in from reference TRBV14 and TRBJ2-2): EAGVTQFPSHSVIEKGQTVTLRCDPISGHDNLYWYRRVMGKEIKFLLHFVKESKQDESGMPNNRFLAERTGGTYSTLKVQPAELEDSGVYFCASSVRQGANTRELLFGEGSRLTVL.